Below, 14 T cell receptor beta chains from the same sample are listed, as sequenced in a study of blood T cells in healthy people across ages. PCR was performed a second time for roughly 7 to 11 cycles using a sample-barcoded 5' primer and a J-beta primer mix. From the 5' RACE reads, TCRdb called clonotypes with MiXCR, one entry per CDR3 protein. The sample holds around 280,000 distinct CDR3 sequences, 27% seen once. Specimen: blood. These receptors were taken from an older woman in good health.

This clonotype was picked up a small number of times. The chain couples TRBV7-2 to TRBJ2-4; 12 nucleotides match TRBD2. This CDR3 has 17 amino acids. The V gene end was trimmed by 5 bases and the J gene end by 8 bases; junction bases not matched to a gene: 13. Germline V gene lookup returns CDR1 SGHTA and CDR2 FQGNSA. The CDR3 region is CASSPLGETSGRDIQYF. The CDR3 DNA reads TGTGCCAGCAGCCCTCTGGGGGAGACTAGCGGGAGAGACATTCAGTACTTC.

The genes are TRBV7-2 and TRBJ2-5; maybe TRBD2 (7 bases). The CDR3 runs to 15 residues. The germline V gene has CDR1 SGHTA and CDR2 FQGNSA. V lost 5 bases and J lost 9, with 22 bases in between. The CDR3 DNA follows: TGTGCCAGCAGCAAAGCTACAGGGTTTCGGGAGGCCCAGTACTTC. Translating it yields CASSKATGFREAQYF.

This clonotype appeared many times. The chain is built from TRBV12-3 or TRBV12-4 and TRBJ1-1; a weak D match, TRBD1 (5 bases). V lost 3 bases and J lost 1, with 9 bases in between. CDR3 length: 14 amino acids. The CDR3 DNA reads TGTGCCAGCAGTTTGGGACTCTCGAACACTGAAGCTTTCTTT. Translation: CASSLGLSNTEAFF.

This clonotype turned up a few times. Its ends do not fully match the called genes, so a read error is possible. V and J are TRBV3-1 and TRBJ2-5, with TRBD2 as a possible D gene (5 bases). Looked up from germline, CDR1 is LGHDT and CDR2 is YNNKEL (reference sequence). CDR3 length: 12 residues. In DNA, the CDR3 is TGTGCCAGCAGCCTGGACTCCCGCGCCACGGTCTTC. Amino acid sequence: CASSLDSRATVF.

This clonotype was counted a few times. The V gene is TRBV28, the J gene TRBJ1-6; D gene unclear. The germline V and J ends were trimmed by 3 bases and 10 bases, with 4 bases remaining between them. CDR3 length: 11 residues. The germline CDR1 and CDR2 sequences are MDHEN and SYDVKM. The CDR3 spells CASSFQSPLHF. The CDR3 DNA sequence: TGTGCCAGCAGTTTTCAATCACCCCTCCACTTT.

This clonotype showed up many times. The chain joins TRBV7-2 to TRBJ1-2; 7 bases fit TRBD1. The germline CDR1 and CDR2 sequences are SGHTA and FQGNSA. The CDR3 has 14 residues. Trimming at V came to 5 bases and at J to 2 bases, leaving 5 bases not matched to a gene. The CDR3 protein is CASSPTGKNYGYTF. DNA of the CDR3: TGTGCCAGCAGCCCGACAGGGAAGAACTATGGCTACACCTTC.

V gene TRBV2 combines with J gene TRBJ1-3; 9 bases line up with TRBD1. The CDR3 runs 14 residues. Losses at the gene ends were 7 bases for V and 6 bases for J; bases not matched to a gene: 7. Germline CDR1 reads SNHLY; CDR2 reads FYNNEI. CDR3 DNA: TGTGCCAGCACCGTAACAGGGGGCCAAAACACCATATATTTT. It encodes CASTVTGGQNTIYF.

The CDR3 nucleotides read TGCGCCAGCACCGGGGTAGCGGGAGCCGGTCTCTCTGGGGCCAACGTCCTGACTTTC. Amino acids: CASTGVAGAGLSGANVLTF. The gene calls are TRBV5-1 and TRBJ2-6; 9 nucleotides align to TRBD2. The CDR3 covers 19 residues. Germline CDR1 and CDR2: SGHRS and YFSETQ. V trimming: 6 bases; J trimming: 0 bases; junction bases outside the gene matches: 13.

The V and J genes are TRBV6-5 and TRBJ2-3; tentative D call: TRBD2 (6 bases). CDR1 and CDR2 (germline): MNHEY, SVGAGI. The CDR3 is made up of 13 amino acids. Trimming pared 6 bases from V and 4 bases from J, leaving 11 bases between. CDR3 amino acids: CASSFAGSDTQYF. CDR3 DNA sequence: TGTGCCAGCAGCTTCGCGGGGTCAGATACGCAGTATTTT.

Worth noting for this clonotype: A much larger clone lies a single base off, so this may be a read error. The genes are TRBV29-1 and TRBJ2-5, with D uncertain. Deletions cut 7 bases from V and 5 bases from J, with 14 bases between. Germline V gene data show CDR1 as SQVTM and CDR2 as ANQGSEA. The CDR3 extends over 12 amino acids. For the CDR3, the DNA is TGCAGCGCCTTCACCGATGGGGAGACCCAGTACTTC. This encodes CSAFTDGETQYF.

The genes are TRBV6-1 and TRBJ2-6, with D hard to call. The V gene lost 4 bases and the J gene lost 0 bases, with 7 bases spanning the gap. The germline V gene encodes CDR1 MNHNS and CDR2 SASEGT. This CDR3 contains 15 residues. CDR3 sequence reads: CASSAVVSGANVLTF. CDR3 nucleotide sequence: TGTGCCAGCAGTGCGGTGGTCTCTGGGGCCAACGTCCTGACTTTC.

Remarks on this clonotype: At one end the junction does not follow the germline gene, possibly because of a read error. The chain joins TRBV12-3 or TRBV12-4 to TRBJ1-2, with D possibly being TRBD1 (6 bases). The CDR3 is 14 amino acids. The DNA for the CDR3 is TGCGCCAGCAGTTCCCCAGGGGTTCTCTATGGCTACACCTTC. Its translation: CASSSPGVLYGYTF.

This clonotype was seen ten or more times. This sequence joins TRBV28 and TRBJ1-5; 8 bases align to TRBD1. Trimming removed 6 bases from V and 4 bases from J; junction bases left unmatched: 8. The germline V gene has CDR1 MDHEN and CDR2 SYDVKM. The CDR3 contains 15 residues. CDR3: CASSRTGRGNQPQHF. The CDR3 DNA is TGTGCCAGCAGCAGGACAGGGAGGGGTAATCAGCCCCAGCATTTT.

This clonotype was detected ten times or more. For the CDR3, the DNA is TGTGCCAGCCTCAGGGACGGACTAGCCAAAAACATTCAGTACTTC. It specifies CASLRDGLAKNIQYF. The chain recombines TRBV6-1 with TRBJ2-4; D is possibly TRBD1 or TRBD2 (5 bases each). V was pared by 8 bases and J by 0 bases, with 14 bases between. The germline V gene encodes CDR1 MNHNS and CDR2 SASEGT. This CDR3 spans 15 amino acids.